Shown below are 27 T cell receptor beta chains from a single sample sequenced in a study of blood T cell repertoires in COVID-19. Only in-frame clones appear in the TCRdb table, and some are missing; sequencing was by immunoSEQ multiplex PCR. The data show some 97,000 clones, 70% to 80% seen once. The sample comprised peripheral blood. The receptors come from a woman in her sixties or seventies with acute or convalescent COVID-19.

This clone appeared a single time. The chain combines TRBV10-1 with TRBJ2-1, with 9 nucleotides matching TRBD2. V lost 2 bases, J lost 4 bases, and 6 bases stayed unmatched. CDR1 and CDR2 from the germline V gene are WNHNN and SYGVQD (reference sequence). The CDR3 length is 16 residues. The CDR3: CASSERSGGKYNEQFF. DNA of the CDR3: TGCGCCAGCAGTGAGCGTAGCGGGGGAAAATACAATGAGCAGTTCTTC.

This clone was detected only a few times. V is TRBV19 and J is TRBJ2-6, with 9 bases lining up with TRBD1. J lost 1 base, V lost 6 bases, and 1 base had no gene match. Per the germline V gene, CDR1 is LNHDA and CDR2 is SQIVND (reference sequence). This CDR3 is 15 amino acids long. Here the CDR3 reads CASRQGASGANVLTF. Here the CDR3 DNA reads TGTGCCAGTAGACAGGGGGCATCTGGGGCCAACGTCCTGACTTTC.

This chain joins TRBV19 and TRBJ2-3, with 10 bases matching TRBD2. Germline V gene lookup returns CDR1 LNHDA and CDR2 SQIVND (reference sequence). After removal of 5 bases from V and 2 bases from J, the junction contained 7 bases not matched to a gene. CDR3 size: 16 residues. CDR3 protein: CASSRTSGDPTDTQYF. In DNA, the CDR3 is TGTGCCAGTAGTCGAACTAGCGGGGATCCCACAGATACGCAGTATTTT.

This chain uses TRBV10-3 with TRBJ2-3; D may be TRBD2 (6 bases). CDR3 length: 16 residues. Germline-derived CDR1 and CDR2 are ENHRY and SYGVKD. V was trimmed by 4 bases and J by 6 bases, leaving 20 bases between them. In DNA form, the CDR3 reads TGTGCCATCAGTGTAAGCGGGCTCAAGGTGGGGGATACGCAGTATTTT. Protein product: CAISVSGLKVGDTQYF.

The chain couples TRBV19 to TRBJ2-3; D might be TRBD2 (6 bases). The CDR3 runs 16 residues. Trimming stripped 3 bases from V and 2 bases from J, with 15 bases between. Germline V lookup: CDR1 LNHDA, CDR2 SQIVND (reference sequence). CDR3 bases: TGTGCCAGTAGTATCCCCGCCGGGGGTGTCACAGATACGCAGTATTTT. This translates into CASSIPAGGVTDTQYF.

The chain has TRBV12-3 or TRBV12-4 and TRBJ1-2; no firm D call. The CDR3 covers 11 residues. Trimming left V 6 bases short and J 9 bases short, with 11 bases between. CDR3 coding DNA: TGTGCCAGCAGGGCATCCGGGAGCTACACCTTC. Its protein is CASRASGSYTF.

The J gene is TRBJ2-2, the V gene TRBV3-1 (or the pseudogene TRBV3-2); a possible D gene is TRBD1 (6 bases). Germline V gene sequence: CDR1 LGHDT, CDR2 YNNKEL (reference sequence). The germline V and J ends were trimmed by 0 bases and 2 bases, with 10 bases remaining between them. The CDR3 has 16 residues. CDR3 region: CASSQEWGRNTGELFF. CDR3 nucleotide sequence: TGTGCCAGCAGCCAAGAATGGGGGCGAAACACCGGGGAGCTGTTTTTT.

This clone has only a few counts. The genes are TRBV3-1 (or the pseudogene TRBV3-2) and TRBJ2-3; possibly TRBD1 for D (5 bases). Per germline, CDR1 LGHDT and CDR2 YNNKEL (reference sequence). The ends were cut back, 1 base at V and 5 bases at J, with 10 bases in the middle. The CDR3 length is 14 residues. The CDR3 here is CASSQAVGRDTQYF. The CDR3 DNA reads as TGTGCCAGCAGCCAAGCGGTGGGGCGAGATACGCAGTATTTT.

V and J are TRBV7-2 and TRBJ1-5; D gene unclear. CDR3 length equals 17 residues. Germline V CDR1 and CDR2: SGHTA, FQGNSA. Trimming removed 2 bases from V and 0 bases from J, with 14 bases in between. The CDR3 DNA reads TGTGCCAGCAGCTTAAGCGGTGGGTCTTATAGCAATCAGCCCCAGCATTTT. Protein: CASSLSGGSYSNQPQHF. Filled out from reference TRBV7-2 and TRBJ1-5, the complete variable domain reads GAGVSQSPSNKVTEKGKDVELRCDPISGHTALYWYRQSLGQGLEFLIYFQGNSAPDKSGLPSDRFSAERTGGSVSTLTIQRTQQEDSAVYLCASSLSGGSYSNQPQHFGDGTRLSIL.

V is TRBV5-1 and J is TRBJ2-5, with 7 bases identical to TRBD1. V dropped 1 base and J dropped 2; count of bases not matched to a gene: 8. This CDR3 is built from 16 residues. Germline V CDR1 and CDR2: SGHRS, YFSETQ. The CDR3 loop is CASSLSLRGSQETQYF. DNA for the CDR3: TGCGCCAGCAGCTTGAGTCTCAGGGGGAGTCAAGAGACCCAGTACTTC.

This clone occurred a few times. This rearrangement joins TRBV24-1 to TRBJ1-3; TRBD1 is a possible D gene (6 bases). The CDR3 totals 14 residues. CDR1 and CDR2 (germline): KGHDR, SFDVKD. With 9 bases removed from V and 2 bases from J, the gap between germline ends came to 13 bases. The CDR3 sequence is CATRGAIAGNTIYF. CDR3 DNA sequence: TGTGCCACCCGGGGGGCCATCGCTGGAAACACCATATATTTT.

This chain joins TRBV4-2 and TRBJ1-1, with a possible D match to TRBD1 (6 bases). CDR3 length equals 17 residues. Trimming stripped 2 bases from V and 0 bases from J, with 16 bases between. Per germline, CDR1 LGHNA and CDR2 YNFKEQ. CDR3 loop: CASSQPGSGTLNTEAFF. The CDR3 region has the DNA TGTGCCAGCAGCCAACCAGGGTCAGGGACATTGAACACTGAAGCTTTCTTT.

This clone was counted a few times. The chain is built from TRBV27 and TRBJ1-5, with D maybe TRBD1 (6 bases). Between the trimmed V and J ends, which lost 4 bases and 4 bases, there was a span of 11 bases. CDR3 length: 14 amino acids. Germline V gene data show CDR1 as MNHEY and CDR2 as SMNVEV (reference sequence). In DNA form, the CDR3 reads TGTGCCAGCAGTTCCGACAGGCCTAATCAGCCCCAGCATTTT. Translating it yields CASSSDRPNQPQHF.

The rearrangement joins TRBV6-2 or TRBV6-3 to TRBJ1-1; D ambiguous. V dropped 2 bases and J dropped 4 bases, with 11 bases sitting between them. Germline CDR1 is MNHEY and CDR2 is SVGEGT. The CDR3 spans 14 residues. CDR3 coding DNA: TGTGCCAGCAGTTACACCGTTCGGGGCACTGAAGCTTTCTTT. It codes for CASSYTVRGTEAFF.

J is TRBJ2-3 and V is TRBV7-8; 7 positions agree with TRBD2. With V trimmed by 7 bases and J by 0 bases, 7 bases remained unmatched. The germline V gene has CDR1 SGHVS and CDR2 FQNEAQ. This CDR3 has 15 amino acids. CDR3: CASTPLAVSTDTQYF. As DNA, the CDR3 is TGTGCCAGCACCCCCCTAGCGGTTAGCACAGATACGCAGTATTTT.

The genes are TRBV24-1 and TRBJ2-1; 8 nucleotides agree with TRBD2. Germline assignment: CDR1 KGHDR and CDR2 SFDVKD. The CDR3 spans 16 residues. Trimming at V came to 9 bases and at J to 1 base, leaving 10 bases not matched to a gene. CDR3: CATQGSGATSYNEQFF. The CDR3, as DNA: TGTGCCACCCAGGGTAGCGGGGCGACTTCCTACAATGAGCAGTTCTTC.

Concerning this clone itself: The germline gene is not matched at one end of the junction; a read error may be the cause. V is TRBV4-2 and J is TRBJ2-4; the D gene is possibly TRBD2 (6 bases). This CDR3 region has 11 residues. Germline CDR1 reads LGHNA; CDR2 reads YNFKEQ. The DNA of the CDR3 is TGTGCCAGCAGCCACGGGGACTCCAAATTCTTC. Protein: CASSHGDSKFF.

This sequence joins TRBV19 and TRBJ1-1; D is unresolved. Germline V gives CDR1 LNHDA, CDR2 SQIVND (reference sequence). The CDR3 runs 13 residues. The V end lost 7 bases, the J end lost 6 bases, and 15 bases lay between the germline ends. In nucleotides, the CDR3 is TGTGCCAGTACCATCCCGGCGCAGGCTGAAGCTTTCTTT. Its protein is CASTIPAQAEAFF.

This chain joins TRBV11-2 and TRBJ1-1, with TRBD1 matching 7 bases. Unmatched junction bases numbered 9, after V lost 4 bases and J lost 4 bases. This CDR3 has 15 residues. Germline V gives CDR1 SGHAT, CDR2 FQNNGV. CDR3 sequence: CASSYAGTEVTEAFF. As DNA, the CDR3 is TGTGCCAGCAGCTATGCCGGGACAGAGGTCACTGAAGCTTTCTTT.

This clone came up once. This chain links TRBV9 with TRBJ1-1, with TRBD1 identical over 8 bases. The V gene's germline CDR1 is SGDLS and CDR2 YYNGEE. V lost 4 bases and J lost 7; bases outside the gene matches: 15. The CDR3 has 16 residues. The CDR3 protein is CASSPPGGQVNNEAFF. For the CDR3, the DNA is TGTGCCAGCAGCCCCCCAGGGGGACAGGTAAATAATGAAGCTTTCTTT.

This clone was detected a few times. The chain is built from TRBV6-6 and TRBJ2-7, with a weak D call TRBD1 (6 bases). Germline loops: CDR1 MNHNY, CDR2 SVGAGI (reference sequence). This CDR3 is 13 amino acids long. V lost 5 bases, J lost 2 bases, and 10 bases lay in between. CDR3 coding DNA: TGTGCCAGCAGTAAGGGACATGCCTACGAGCAGTACGTC. Its protein product is CASSKGHAYEQYV.

The V call is TRBV6-5, the J call TRBJ1-1; TRBD1 matches 8 bases. This CDR3 region has 14 residues. The germline CDR1 and CDR2 sequences are MNHEY and SVGAGI. V dropped 7 bases and J dropped 5; count of bases not matched to a gene: 9. The CDR3 loop reads CASTVQGAGTEAFF. The CDR3 region has the DNA TGTGCCAGCACCGTTCAGGGGGCTGGGACTGAAGCTTTCTTT.

The rearrangement links TRBV27 to TRBJ1-1; D might be TRBD1 (5 bases). CDR1 is MNHEY and CDR2 is SMNVEV in the germline V gene (reference sequence). Trimming pared 6 bases from V and 2 bases from J, leaving 7 bases between. This CDR3 is built from 12 residues. The CDR3 loop reads CASRTENTEAFF. The CDR3 DNA reads TGTGCCAGCAGGACAGAAAACACTGAAGCTTTCTTT.

About this clone: Other DNA sequences of this sample code for an identical CDR3. CDR3 region: CAISESGGPNTEAFF. The CDR3, as DNA: TGTGCCATCAGTGAGTCAGGGGGCCCAAACACTGAAGCTTTCTTT. The rearrangement joins TRBV10-3 to TRBJ1-1, with 7 bases identical to TRBD1. With V trimmed by 0 bases and J by 2 bases, 3 bases remained unmatched. The germline CDR1 and CDR2 sequences are ENHRY and SYGVKD. This CDR3 has 15 amino acids.

This clone was observed a single time. The V and J genes are TRBV5-1 and TRBJ2-3; TRBD1 is a possible D gene (6 bases). CDR1 and CDR2 (germline): SGHRS, YFSETQ. Trimming took 4 bases from V and 1 from J, leaving 13 bases between them. The CDR3 is 15 amino acids. The CDR3 bases are TGCGCCAGCAGCGTCCGGGACACTCGCACAGATACGCAGTATTTT. As protein: CASSVRDTRTDTQYF.

The chain links TRBV11-3 to TRBJ2-6; the match to TRBD1 covers 8 bases. The trim removed 4 bases at V and 2 bases at J, leaving 7 bases unmatched. This CDR3 is built from 17 residues. The germline gives CDR1 SGHNT, CDR2 YENEEA. CDR3 protein: CASSYGQGRAGANVLTF. The CDR3 DNA sequence: TGTGCCAGCAGCTATGGACAGGGAAGGGCTGGGGCCAACGTCCTGACTTTC. Complete variable domain (other parts from reference TRBV11-3 and TRBJ2-6): EAGVVQSPRYKIIEKKQPVAFWCNPISGHNTLYWYLQNLGQGPELLIRYENEEAVDDSQLPKDRFSAERLKGVDSTLKIQPAELGDSAVYLCASSYGQGRAGANVLTFGAGSRLTVL.

The chain couples TRBV5-1 to TRBJ2-5; 14 bases map to TRBD2. Germline lookup yields CDR1 SGHRS and CDR2 YFSETQ. Losses at the gene ends were 4 bases for V and 2 bases for J; bases not matched to a gene: 7. The CDR3 contains 17 residues. The CDR3 region has the DNA TGCGCCAGCAGCCCTGGGACTAGCGGGGGATCTCAAGAGACCCAGTACTTC. It translates to CASSPGTSGGSQETQYF.